This entry concerns a single TCR beta chain. The study ran its PCR with 60 Vbeta and 13 Jbeta primers. Profiled with immunoSEQ multiplex PCR; TCRdb holds only in-frame clones, not every one. The table has 55,000 to 70,000 clones, 75% to 85% seen once. V lost 5 bases and J lost 0, with 10 bases in between. This CDR3 has 15 amino acids. Germline CDR1 reads MNHNS; CDR2 reads SASEGT. This entry belongs to a study of cytomegalovirus exposure and HLA in healthy donors. Source material: PBMCs. J is TRBJ2-2 and V is TRBV6-1; D gene ambiguous. This sequence was found in a woman aged 40 to 49 in good health and CMV-seronegative. The CDR3: CASSLGRTNTGELFF. CDR3 in DNA: TGTGCCAGCAGTCTCGGCAGGACGAACACCGGGGAGCTGTTTTTT.